The clone carrying this T cell receptor beta chain was seen ten or more times. As yet, its antigen is unknown. All patients, having had no prior chemotherapy, radiotherapy or other malignancies, were node-negative on CT and PET/CT. The data were taken from a study of prognosis after radiotherapy for stage I lung cancer. Researchers used two-round multiplex PCR to amplify TCR beta CDR3 starting from genomic DNA. Primers specific to each TRBV and TRBJ gene were used in first-round PCR. TCRdb redid the calling of the multiplex PCR reads with MiXCR, one entry per CDR3 protein. The sample carries some 38,000 distinct CDR3 sequences, roughly 24% recorded once. Looked up from germline, CDR1 is SGHDT and CDR2 is YYEEEE. The CDR3 spans 16 residues. Deletions cut 4 bases from V and 7 bases from J, with 23 bases between. Study results and limitations: Unique TCR clone counts fell after stereotactic body radiation therapy, median around 10,000 versus 6,900.

The sequenced sample was PBMCs, obtained before or after stereotactic body radiation therapy (not recorded which). The TCR comes from a donor aged 50 or older with non-small cell lung cancer. This chain uses TRBV5-6 with TRBJ1-2; TRBD1 might be the D (5 bases). The CDR3 loop is CASSAWTTVLSPGYTF. The DNA for the CDR3 is TGTGCCAGCAGCGCCTGGACAACTGTCTTGAGCCCTGGCTACACCTTC.